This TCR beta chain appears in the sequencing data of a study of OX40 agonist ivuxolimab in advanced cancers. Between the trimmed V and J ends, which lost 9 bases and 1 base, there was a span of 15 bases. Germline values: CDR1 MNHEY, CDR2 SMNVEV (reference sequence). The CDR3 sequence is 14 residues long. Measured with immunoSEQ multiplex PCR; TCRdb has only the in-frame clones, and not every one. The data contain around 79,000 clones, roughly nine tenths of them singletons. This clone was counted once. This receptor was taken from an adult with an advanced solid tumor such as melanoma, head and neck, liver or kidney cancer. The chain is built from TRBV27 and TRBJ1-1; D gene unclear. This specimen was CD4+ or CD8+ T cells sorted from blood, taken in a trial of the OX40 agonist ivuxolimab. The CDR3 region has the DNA TGTGCCAGGATTACGCCCGGGAGGAACACTGAAGCTTTCTTT. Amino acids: CARITPGRNTEAFF.